A single sample gave rise to the 8 T cell receptor beta chains below, sequenced in a study of control samples from healthy donors and cancer patients. The data were produced by immunoSEQ multiplex PCR, yet TCRdb's version contains in-frame clones alone and is incomplete. The sample includes a few hundred thousand clones, roughly 90% of them seen just once. The sample comprised PBMCs. Receptors were obtained from a man aged 40-55 years with head and neck cancer.

The rearrangement uses TRBV10-3 and TRBJ1-4; a weak D match, TRBD1 (5 bases). This CDR3 is built from 16 residues. Germline CDR1 and CDR2: ENHRY and SYGVKD. Trimming stripped 1 base from V and 1 base from J, with 10 bases between. The CDR3 nucleotides are TGTGCCATCAGTGAGTGGGGGATCCAAACTAATGAAAAACTGTTTTTT. Translating it yields CAISEWGIQTNEKLFF.

V usage is TRBV7-8 and J usage is TRBJ2-1; TRBD2 might be the D (6 bases). CDR3 length: 16 residues. Germline CDR1 is SGHVS and CDR2 is FQNEAQ. V was pared by 0 bases and J by 5 bases, with 14 bases between. The CDR3, as DNA: TGTGCCAGCAGCTTAGCGGGGTCTAGCGAGGACAATGAGCAGTTCTTC. Translating gives CASSLAGSSEDNEQFF.

This clone was seen only once. The rearrangement joins TRBV19 to TRBJ1-1; perhaps TRBD1 as D (5 bases). V dropped 1 base and J dropped 0 bases, with 9 bases sitting between them. Germline V gene data show CDR1 as LNHDA and CDR2 as SQIVND (reference sequence). This CDR3 is built from 15 residues. The DNA for the CDR3 is TGTGCCAGTAGTATAGGCCAGGGCCTGAACACTGAAGCTTTCTTT. As protein: CASSIGQGLNTEAFF.

On this clone itself: Within the sample, other DNA sequences also encode this same CDR3. The DNA of the CDR3 is TGCAGTGCTCGGACAGCCTACGAGCAGTACTTC. As protein: CSARTAYEQYF. The V gene is TRBV20-1, the J gene TRBJ2-7, with TRBD1 as a possible D gene (6 bases). Trimming removed 5 bases at V and 2 bases at J, with 7 bases between. This CDR3 is 11 amino acids long. CDR1 and CDR2 from the germline V gene are DFQATT and SNEGSKA (reference sequence).

Written as DNA, the CDR3 is TGTGCCAGCAGCCCCCCCGGGGGGAGTGGCACAGATACGCAGTATTTT. Amino acids: CASSPPGGSGTDTQYF. The chain employs TRBV7-2 and TRBJ2-3; 7 nucleotides agree with TRBD2. The CDR3 has 16 residues. V shed 5 bases, J shed 1 base, and the junction held 9 bases outside the gene matches. Germline V CDR1 and CDR2: SGHTA, FQGNSA. Combining the CDR3 with reference TRBV7-2 and TRBJ2-3 gives the whole variable domain GAGVSQSPSNKVTEKGKDVELRCDPISGHTALYWYRQSLGQGLEFLIYFQGNSAPDKSGLPSDRFSAERTGGSVSTLTIQRTQQEDSAVYLCASSPPGGSGTDTQYFGPGTRLTVL.

This chain connects TRBV6-5 to TRBJ1-5, with D maybe TRBD1 (5 bases). Germline CDR1 is MNHEY and CDR2 is SVGAGI. The germline V and J ends were trimmed by 8 bases and 7 bases, with 15 bases remaining between them. There are 13 residues in the CDR3. Here the CDR3 DNA reads TGTGCCAGCGCCCGTGGGGCAGGACAGCCCCAGCATTTT. Residues: CASARGAGQPQHF.

The chain uses TRBV29-1 and TRBJ2-5; 9 bases align to TRBD1. Germline loops: CDR1 SQVTM, CDR2 ANQGSEA. This CDR3 region has 13 residues. The ends lost 4 bases at V and 4 bases at J; junction bases unmatched: 4. CDR3 bases: TGCAGCGTTGGCCAGGACAGGGGAGAGACCCAGTACTTC. The encoded protein is CSVGQDRGETQYF.

The V and J genes are TRBV6-6 and TRBJ2-7, with 8 positions matching TRBD1. Germline V gives CDR1 MNHNY, CDR2 SVGAGI (reference sequence). The V gene end was trimmed by 2 bases and the J gene end by 5 bases; junction bases not matched to a gene: 2. The CDR3 loop spans 13 amino acids. Written as DNA, the CDR3 is TGTGCCAGCAGTTACGACAGGGGAGACGAGCAGTACTTC. Translating it yields CASSYDRGDEQYF.